This T cell receptor beta chain is drawn from a study of CD8+ T cells in alopecia areata. Overall study: In an open-label trial, patients got 5 to 10 mg tofacitinib twice daily.

Treatment in this sample: oral pan-JAK inhibitor, 5-10 mg twice daily. Study-wide results and caveats: On tofacitinib, scalp clonality and expanded CD8+ clones among top 100 fell significantly. TCR sharing across patients was less clear than in mice, possibly HLA-related.

Following extraction, RNA underwent reverse transcription to cDNA, which served as the sequencing template. Produced via immunoSEQ multiplex PCR; TCRdb's table is partial and in-frame only. The sample has about 220,000 clones, about 58% seen once. Concerning this clone itself: Its cognate antigen is unknown. Other DNA sequences in the sample encode the same CDR3.

This receptor was obtained from a human donor with alopecia areata. The sequences come from CD4+ T cells sorted from blood, collected at week 4, from a patient treated with tofacitinib.

The chain's CDR3 is CASSSRLAPQETQYF. The CDR3 DNA reads as TGTGCCAGCAGCTCCCGACTAGCCCCACAAGAGACCCAGTACTTC. This chain joins TRBV7-2 and TRBJ2-5, with TRBD2 matching over 7 bases. The CDR3 extends over 15 amino acids. V shed 4 bases and J 2 bases; nucleotides not matched to a gene: 7. Germline assignment: CDR1 SGHTA and CDR2 FQGNSA.